The rows below give T cell receptor beta chains drawn from one sample of a study of T cells in Graves' hyperthyroidism and ophthalmopathy. TCRdb analysed the multiplex PCR reads with MiXCR anew, one entry per CDR3 protein. The data show more than 500,000 distinct CDR3 sequences, 40% to 50% seen once. Source material: peripheral blood or thyroid tissue (not recorded which). These receptors all stem from an adult woman with Graves' disease, either hyperthyroidism or ophthalmopathy (not recorded which). Each CDR3 is given with its conserved first and last residue. Each record gives: V gene, J gene, CDR3 protein.

TRBV7-9	TRBJ1-1	CASSSGQASLHTEAFF
TRBV29-1	TRBJ1-4	CSAKDPIGTGNEKLFF
TRBV7-2	TRBJ1-2	CASSLVGFGYTF
TRBV29-1	TRBJ1-2	CSARDVRGRTSYGYTF
TRBV7-9	TRBJ2-5	CASSSPTSGRGREETQYF
TRBV20-1	TRBJ1-2	CSAGVEGTSNYGYTF
TRBV30	TRBJ1-5	CAWSVRLDRGQSQPQHF
TRBV29-1	TRBJ1-1	CSVEVRVANTEAFF
TRBV27	TRBJ1-6	CASSLTGFGNSPLHF
TRBV29-1	TRBJ1-1	CSVERPGGAKNTEAFF
TRBV20-1	TRBJ2-3	CSAPGRAYFTDTQYF
TRBV4-3	TRBJ2-7	CASSQRGTGAYEQYF
TRBV20-1	TRBJ1-1	CSATQGNTEAFF
TRBV10-3	TRBJ1-5	CASEDSFNQPQHF
TRBV5-1	TRBJ2-5	CASSLERGQETQYF
TRBV20-1	TRBJ1-5	CSATGQGVWQPQHF
TRBV15	TRBJ2-6	CATSRDTSGANVLTF
TRBV11-2	TRBJ1-3	CASGGISGNTIYF
TRBV2	TRBJ2-5	CARGSGETQYF
TRBV10-3	TRBJ1-2	CAIRADRGQDGYTF
TRBV20-1	TRBJ1-2	CSASTGDTSRDDGYTF
TRBV10-3	TRBJ2-5	CAISPGQGRGGNQPQYF
TRBV25-1	TRBJ1-5	CASLETGFVNQPQHF